The TCR beta chain described here comes from a study of blood T cells in healthy people across ages. Study-level points and caveats: Long-lived donors exceeded aged donors in naive CD4+ cells and diversity. Per million T cells, the diversity of TCR beta decreased roughly linearly as age advanced.

Each donor supplied around 9.6 milliliters of peripheral blood. This clonotype was detected many times. Its target is unknown. Through a sample-barcoded 5' primer and a J-beta primer mix, a second PCR was run for about 6 to 11 cycles. Researchers report that a template-switch adaptor with 12 random nucleotides tagged each cDNA molecule. Each CDR3 protein gets one entry after TCRdb re-called the 5' RACE reads with MiXCR. The profile shows fewer than 750,000 distinct CDR3 sequences, 40% to 65% of them singletons. Germline CDR1 is SGHRS and CDR2 is YFSETQ. The CDR3 sequence is 15 residues long. V lost 0 bases, J lost 4 bases, and 12 bases lay in between.

This TCR was sampled from a woman older than 75 in good health. Sequenced input: blood. The chain couples TRBV5-1 to TRBJ2-3, with D perhaps TRBD2 (6 bases). CDR3 bases: TGCGCCAGCAGCTTGGGGGGGAGGTTCCCAGATACGCAGTATTTT. This gives the protein CASSLGGRFPDTQYF.